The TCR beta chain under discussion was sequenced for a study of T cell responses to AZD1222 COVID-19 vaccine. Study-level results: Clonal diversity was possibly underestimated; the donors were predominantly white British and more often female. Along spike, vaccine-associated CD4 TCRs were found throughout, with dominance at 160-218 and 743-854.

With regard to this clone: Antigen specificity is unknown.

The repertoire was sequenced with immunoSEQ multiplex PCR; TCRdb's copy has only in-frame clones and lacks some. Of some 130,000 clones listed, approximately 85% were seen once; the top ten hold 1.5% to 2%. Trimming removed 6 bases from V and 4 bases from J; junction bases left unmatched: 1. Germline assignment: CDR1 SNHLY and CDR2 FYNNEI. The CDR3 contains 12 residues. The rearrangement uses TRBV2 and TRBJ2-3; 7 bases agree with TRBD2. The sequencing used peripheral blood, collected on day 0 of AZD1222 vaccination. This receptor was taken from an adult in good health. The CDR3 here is CASRLAADTQYF. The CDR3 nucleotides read TGTGCCAGCAGGCTAGCGGCAGATACGCAGTATTTT.